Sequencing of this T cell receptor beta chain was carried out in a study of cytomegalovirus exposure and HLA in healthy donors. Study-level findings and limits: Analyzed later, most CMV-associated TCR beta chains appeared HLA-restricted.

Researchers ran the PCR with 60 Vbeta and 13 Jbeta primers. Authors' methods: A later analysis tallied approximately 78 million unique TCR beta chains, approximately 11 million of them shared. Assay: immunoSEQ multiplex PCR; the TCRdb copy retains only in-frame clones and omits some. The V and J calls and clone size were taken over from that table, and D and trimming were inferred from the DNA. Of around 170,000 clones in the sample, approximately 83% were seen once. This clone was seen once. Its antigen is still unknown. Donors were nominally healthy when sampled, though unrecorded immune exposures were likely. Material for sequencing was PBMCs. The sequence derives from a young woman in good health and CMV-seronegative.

The CDR3 reads CASSQVGKGEETQYF. The CDR3 DNA reads TGTGCCAGCAGCCAAGTTGGTAAGGGGGAAGAGACCCAGTACTTC. The chain couples TRBV4-2 to TRBJ2-5, with D possibly being TRBD1 (6 bases). Trimming took 1 base from V and 3 from J, leaving 12 bases between them. Germline CDR1 and CDR2: LGHNA and YNFKEQ. The CDR3 extends over 15 amino acids.